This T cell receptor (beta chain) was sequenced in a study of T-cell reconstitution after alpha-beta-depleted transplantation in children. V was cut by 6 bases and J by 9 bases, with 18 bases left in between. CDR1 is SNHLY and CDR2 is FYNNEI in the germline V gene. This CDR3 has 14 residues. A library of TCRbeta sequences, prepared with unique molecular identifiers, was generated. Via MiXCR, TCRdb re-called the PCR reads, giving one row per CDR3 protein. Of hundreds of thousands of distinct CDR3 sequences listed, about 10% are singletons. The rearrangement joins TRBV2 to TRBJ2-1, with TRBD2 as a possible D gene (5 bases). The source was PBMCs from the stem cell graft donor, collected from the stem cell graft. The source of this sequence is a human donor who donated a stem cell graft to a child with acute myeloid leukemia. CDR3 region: CASRKDLTPSEQFF. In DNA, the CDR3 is TGTGCCAGCAGAAAGGACTTGACCCCTTCTGAGCAGTTCTTC.